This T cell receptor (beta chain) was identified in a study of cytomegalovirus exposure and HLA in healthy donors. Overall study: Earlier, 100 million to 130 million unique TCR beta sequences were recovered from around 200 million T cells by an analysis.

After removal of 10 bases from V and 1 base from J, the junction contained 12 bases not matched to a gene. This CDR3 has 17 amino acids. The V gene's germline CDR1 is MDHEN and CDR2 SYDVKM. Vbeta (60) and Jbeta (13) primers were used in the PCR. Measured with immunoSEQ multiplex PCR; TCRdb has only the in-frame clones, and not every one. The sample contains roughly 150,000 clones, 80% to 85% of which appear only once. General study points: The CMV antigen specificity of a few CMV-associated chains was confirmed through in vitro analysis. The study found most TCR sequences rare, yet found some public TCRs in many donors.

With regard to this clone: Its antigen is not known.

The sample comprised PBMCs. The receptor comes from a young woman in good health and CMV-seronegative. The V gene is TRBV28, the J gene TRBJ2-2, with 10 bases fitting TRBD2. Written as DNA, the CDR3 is TGTGCCACCCTTTTGCGAAGACTAGCGGGGAACACCGGGGAGCTGTTTTTT. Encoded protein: CATLLRRLAGNTGELFF.